The rows below give T cell receptor beta chains drawn from one sample of a study of blood T cell repertoires in COVID-19. Sequencing was performed with immunoSEQ multiplex PCR; in TCRdb, only in-frame clones are kept and a portion is missing. This sample yields over 300,000 clones, of which 70% to 90% are seen a single time; approximately 5% belongs to the top ten. The sequenced sample consisted of PBMCs or T cells enriched from blood (not recorded which). The receptors shown here come from a woman between 25 and 40 years old who had recovered from COVID-19. The CDR3 runs from the conserved cysteine through the conserved F or W. The order of the fields is J gene, clone size, V gene, CDR3 protein. Size is stated for part of the rows, as once, few or many counts, or as a class when the clone is expanded.

j_gene: TRBJ2-3
abundance: NA
v_gene: TRBV19
CDR3aa: CASSVTSGKADTQYF

j_gene: TRBJ2-3
abundance: NA
v_gene: TRBV5-1
CDR3aa: CASSSKTGTSSTDTQYF

j_gene: TRBJ2-5
abundance: NA
v_gene: TRBV19
CDR3aa: CASSISGGALETQYF

j_gene: TRBJ1-1
abundance: NA
v_gene: TRBV11-2
CDR3aa: CASSLDDSNRGTEAFF

j_gene: TRBJ2-4
abundance: NA
v_gene: TRBV5-1
CDR3aa: CASSLGTGALAGRENIQYF

j_gene: TRBJ2-7
abundance: NA
v_gene: TRBV7-9
CDR3aa: CASSWDSSEQYF

j_gene: TRBJ1-5
abundance: NA
v_gene: TRBV19
CDR3aa: CASSIFQRLSNQPQHF

j_gene: TRBJ1-4
abundance: NA
v_gene: TRBV5-1
CDR3aa: CASSWQPANEKLFF

j_gene: TRBJ2-1
abundance: NA
v_gene: TRBV19
CDR3aa: CASKPGLAGLSYNEQFF

j_gene: TRBJ1-3
abundance: NA
v_gene: TRBV5-1
CDR3aa: CASSSHPGGNTIYF

j_gene: TRBJ1-1
abundance: NA
v_gene: TRBV3-1/TRBV3-2
CDR3aa: CASSPTGMNTEAFF

j_gene: TRBJ2-3
abundance: few
v_gene: TRBV7-6
CDR3aa: CASSLEIAESTDTQYF

j_gene: TRBJ2-2
abundance: NA
v_gene: TRBV30
CDR3aa: CAWSVGGATGELFF

j_gene: TRBJ1-1
abundance: NA
v_gene: TRBV7-9
CDR3aa: CASSFAGSEAFF

j_gene: TRBJ2-5
abundance: NA
v_gene: TRBV9
CDR3aa: CASSTSGGPPQETQYF

j_gene: TRBJ2-1
abundance: NA
v_gene: TRBV27
CDR3aa: CASSPGQGFIDEQFF

j_gene: TRBJ1-2
abundance: NA
v_gene: TRBV30
CDR3aa: CAWSVLGGLVYGYTF

j_gene: TRBJ1-6
abundance: once
v_gene: TRBV27
CDR3aa: CASSLYGTGGSSPLHF

j_gene: TRBJ2-2
abundance: NA
v_gene: TRBV5-1
CDR3aa: CASSEGPGELFF

j_gene: TRBJ1-4
abundance: NA
v_gene: TRBV9
CDR3aa: CASSNGQGGNEKLFF

j_gene: TRBJ2-2
abundance: few
v_gene: TRBV18
CDR3aa: CASSPRGPGGNTGELFF

j_gene: TRBJ2-5
abundance: NA
v_gene: TRBV15
CDR3aa: CATSSNDRGQETQYF

j_gene: TRBJ1-1
abundance: NA
v_gene: TRBV18
CDR3aa: CASSPWDRGTEAFF

j_gene: TRBJ2-3
abundance: NA
v_gene: TRBV10-3
CDR3aa: CAISEGGTDTQYF

j_gene: TRBJ1-4
abundance: once
v_gene: TRBV7-3
CDR3aa: CASSLTPATNEKLFF

j_gene: TRBJ1-5
abundance: NA
v_gene: TRBV7-2
CDR3aa: CASSLQPLNNQPQHF

j_gene: TRBJ2-2
abundance: NA
v_gene: TRBV30
CDR3aa: CAWSVQNTGELFF

j_gene: TRBJ1-6
abundance: NA
v_gene: TRBV29-1
CDR3aa: CSVGQGGNSPLHF

j_gene: TRBJ1-4
abundance: NA
v_gene: TRBV5-1
CDR3aa: CASSLGPYRGWANEKLFF

j_gene: TRBJ1-2
abundance: NA
v_gene: TRBV6-5
CDR3aa: CASTSQAGYGYTF

j_gene: TRBJ2-1
abundance: NA
v_gene: TRBV12-3/TRBV12-4
CDR3aa: CASSLQGYEQFF

j_gene: TRBJ2-3
abundance: NA
v_gene: TRBV6-5
CDR3aa: CASSYSSGASTDTQYF

j_gene: TRBJ2-3
abundance: NA
v_gene: TRBV30
CDR3aa: CAWSLRGRDTQYF

j_gene: TRBJ2-1
abundance: NA
v_gene: TRBV3-1/TRBV3-2
CDR3aa: CASSSGGLPYNEQFF

j_gene: TRBJ2-2
abundance: NA
v_gene: TRBV3-1/TRBV3-2
CDR3aa: CASSQDDGNTGELFF

j_gene: TRBJ1-1
abundance: NA
v_gene: TRBV20-1
CDR3aa: CSASQGEVGNTEAFF

j_gene: TRBJ1-5
abundance: NA
v_gene: TRBV6-5
CDR3aa: CASRIRDRSNQPQHF